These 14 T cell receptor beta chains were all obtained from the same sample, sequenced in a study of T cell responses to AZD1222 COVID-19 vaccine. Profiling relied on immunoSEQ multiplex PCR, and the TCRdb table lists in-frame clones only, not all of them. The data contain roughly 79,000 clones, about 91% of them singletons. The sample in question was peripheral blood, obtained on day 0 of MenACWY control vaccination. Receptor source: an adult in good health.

The CDR3 DNA reads TGTGCCAGCAGGGGCGGGTCTGAGCAGTTCTTC. It is translated as CASRGGSEQFF. The genes are TRBV7-3 and TRBJ2-1; D might be TRBD2 (5 bases). CDR1 and CDR2 (germline): SGHTA, FQGTGA. This CDR3 is 11 amino acids long. Trimming stripped 6 bases from V and 9 bases from J, with 9 bases between.

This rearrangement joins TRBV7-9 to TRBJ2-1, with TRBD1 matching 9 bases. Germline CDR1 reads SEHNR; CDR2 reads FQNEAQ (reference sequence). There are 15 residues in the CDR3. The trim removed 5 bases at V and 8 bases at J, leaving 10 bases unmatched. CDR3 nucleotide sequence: TGTGCCAGCAGCAGAGGGACAGGGTCCAGCTATGAGCAGTTCTTC. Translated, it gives CASSRGTGSSYEQFF.

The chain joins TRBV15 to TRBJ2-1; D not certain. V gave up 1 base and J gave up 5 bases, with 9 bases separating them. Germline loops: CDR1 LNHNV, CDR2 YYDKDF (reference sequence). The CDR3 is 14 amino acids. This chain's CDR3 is CATSRGLPDNEQFF. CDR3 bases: TGTGCCACCAGCAGAGGATTGCCGGACAATGAGCAGTTCTTC.

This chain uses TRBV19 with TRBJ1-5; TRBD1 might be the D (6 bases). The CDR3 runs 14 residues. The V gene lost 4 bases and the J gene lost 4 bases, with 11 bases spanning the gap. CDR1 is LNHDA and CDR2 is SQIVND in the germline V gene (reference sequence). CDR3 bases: TGTGCCAGTAGTACCAGTCAGGGGAATCAGCCCCAGCATTTT. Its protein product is CASSTSQGNQPQHF.

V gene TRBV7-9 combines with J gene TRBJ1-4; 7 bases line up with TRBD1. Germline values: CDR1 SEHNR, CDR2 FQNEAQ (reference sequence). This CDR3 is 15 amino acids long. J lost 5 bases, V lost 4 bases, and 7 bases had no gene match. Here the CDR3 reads CASSSLRGQNEKLFF. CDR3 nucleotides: TGTGCCAGCAGCTCCCTCCGGGGACAGAATGAAAAACTGTTTTTT.

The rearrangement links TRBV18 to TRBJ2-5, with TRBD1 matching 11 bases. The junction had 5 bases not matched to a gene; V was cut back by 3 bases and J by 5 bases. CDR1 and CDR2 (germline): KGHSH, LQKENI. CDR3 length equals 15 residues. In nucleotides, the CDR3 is TGTGCCAGCTCACCGAGGACAGGGGGCCAGGAGACCCAGTACTTC. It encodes CASSPRTGGQETQYF.

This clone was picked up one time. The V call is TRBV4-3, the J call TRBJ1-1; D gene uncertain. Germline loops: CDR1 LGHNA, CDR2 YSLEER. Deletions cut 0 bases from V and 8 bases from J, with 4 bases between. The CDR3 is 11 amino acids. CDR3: CASSQDGEAFF. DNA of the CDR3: TGCGCCAGCAGCCAAGACGGGGAAGCTTTCTTT.

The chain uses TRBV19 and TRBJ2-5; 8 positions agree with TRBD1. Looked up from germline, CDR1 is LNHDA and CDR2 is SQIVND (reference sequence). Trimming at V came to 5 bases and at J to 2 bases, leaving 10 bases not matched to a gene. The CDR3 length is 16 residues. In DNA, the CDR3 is TGTGCCAGTAGTCTTCGGGACAGGCCGAGACAAGAGACCCAGTACTTC. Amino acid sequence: CASSLRDRPRQETQYF.

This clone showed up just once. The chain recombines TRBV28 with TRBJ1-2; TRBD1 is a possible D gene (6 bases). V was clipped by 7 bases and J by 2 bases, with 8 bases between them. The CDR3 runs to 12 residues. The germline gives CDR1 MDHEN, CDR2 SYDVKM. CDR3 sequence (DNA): TGTGCCAGCACGGACAGAAACTATGGCTACACCTTC. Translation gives CASTDRNYGYTF.

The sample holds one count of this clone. CDR3 residues: CASSSQTDMNTEAFF. CDR3 coding DNA: TGTGCCAGTAGTTCTCAGACAGATATGAACACTGAAGCTTTCTTT. This rearrangement joins TRBV19 to TRBJ1-1; possibly TRBD1 for D (5 bases). Looked up from germline, CDR1 is LNHDA and CDR2 is SQIVND (reference sequence). The CDR3 runs 15 residues. Trimming pared 5 bases from V and 0 bases from J, leaving 13 bases between.

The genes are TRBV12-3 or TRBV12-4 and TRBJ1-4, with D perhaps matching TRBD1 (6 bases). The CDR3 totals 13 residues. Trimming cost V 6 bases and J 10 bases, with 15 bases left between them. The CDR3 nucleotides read TGTGCCAGCAGGGATACAGGGTTGGGAAAACTGTTTTTT. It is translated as CASRDTGLGKLFF.

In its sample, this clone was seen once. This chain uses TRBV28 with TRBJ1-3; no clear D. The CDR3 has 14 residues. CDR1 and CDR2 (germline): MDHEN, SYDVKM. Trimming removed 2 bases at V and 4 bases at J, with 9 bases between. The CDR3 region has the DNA TGTGCCAGCAGTTTAGGGTTCGGGGGAAACACCATATATTTT. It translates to CASSLGFGGNTIYF.

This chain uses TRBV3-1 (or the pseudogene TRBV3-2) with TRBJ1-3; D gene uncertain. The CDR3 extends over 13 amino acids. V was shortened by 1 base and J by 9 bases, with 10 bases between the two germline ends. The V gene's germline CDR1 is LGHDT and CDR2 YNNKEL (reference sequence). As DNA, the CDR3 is TGTGCCAGCAGCCAAGTGTCCCAGGCCACCATATATTTT. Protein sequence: CASSQVSQATIYF.

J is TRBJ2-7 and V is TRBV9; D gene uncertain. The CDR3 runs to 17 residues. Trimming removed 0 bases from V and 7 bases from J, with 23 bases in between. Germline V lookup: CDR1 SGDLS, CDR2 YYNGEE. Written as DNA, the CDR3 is TGTGCCAGCAGCGTAGCGTCGGACGCCGACCCCCTGGGGGAGCAGTACTTC. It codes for CASSVASDADPLGEQYF.